These 22 T cell receptor beta chains were all obtained from the same sample, sequenced in a study of T cell responses to AZD1222 COVID-19 vaccine (dated by TCRdb to the early 2020s). To prepare the library, the immunoSEQ multiplex PCR assay was applied. In TCRdb, the immuneACCESS table is reduced to in-frame sequences with V and J assigned. These tables do not hold every clone; where another copy was compared, an unresolved V gene accounts for under half, and the others remain unexplained. In this sample the table shows 150,000 to 200,000 clones, approximately 87% of which occur a single time. 2.5% to 3% of the sample lies in the top ten. The intended sense of this specimen's time point label: baseline before first vaccination. Interpreted using the paper, the treatment or condition label stands for: meningococcal conjugate vaccine given as trial control. Sequenced here: peripheral blood, sampled on day 0 of MenACWY control vaccination. All receptors derive from an adult in good health.

The chain has TRBV4-3 and TRBJ2-5, with 7 bases fitting TRBD1. Trimming at V came to 1 base and at J to 5 bases, leaving 7 bases not matched to a gene. Per the germline V gene, CDR1 is LGHNA and CDR2 is YSLEER. This CDR3 region has 15 residues. CDR3 DNA sequence: TGCGCCAGCAGCCAAGCCCTGGACAGGCGGGAGACCCAGTACTTC. Residues: CASSQALDRRETQYF.

The V gene is TRBV5-1, the J gene TRBJ1-1, with D unresolved. The CDR3 runs 14 residues. CDR1 and CDR2 (germline): SGHRS, YFSETQ. Trimming shortened V by 0 bases and J by 2 bases, and 8 bases separated the two germline ends. The CDR3 spells CASSLAAGNTEAFF. The CDR3 DNA follows: TGCGCCAGCAGCTTGGCGGCGGGAAACACTGAAGCTTTCTTT.

Details on this clone: One junction end disagrees with the germline gene, perhaps due to a read error. This CDR3 is also generated by other DNA sequences in the sample. V is TRBV7-2 and J is TRBJ1-5; D not resolved. Germline V gene sequence: CDR1 SGHTA, CDR2 FQGNSA. This CDR3 is built from 15 residues. In DNA, the CDR3 is TGTGCCAGCAGCACCGGGCCATCCTTCAATCAGCCCCAGCATTTC. Its protein product is CASSTGPSFNQPQHF.

The V call is TRBV6-5, the J call TRBJ1-2; D is undetermined. CDR3 length: 14 residues. Germline V CDR1 and CDR2: MNHEY, SVGAGI. Trimming removed 8 bases from V and 4 bases from J, with 17 bases in between. CDR3 region: CASHDVARGYGYTF. DNA of the CDR3: TGTGCCAGCCACGACGTTGCGCGGGGCTATGGCTACACCTTC.

This clone was recorded only once. Germline and junction disagree at one end, which may indicate a read error. The same CDR3 also results from other DNA sequences found in this sample. The rearrangement uses TRBV11-3 and TRBJ2-3, with TRBD1 as a possible D gene (7 bases). Germline CDR1 is SGHNT and CDR2 is YENEEA. The CDR3 length is 15 residues. The CDR3 spells CASSLAWGGTDTQYF. DNA of the CDR3: TGTGCCAGCAGCTTAGCCTGGGGCGGGACAGATACACAGTATTTT.

The rearrangement links TRBV29-1 to TRBJ2-5; tentatively, D is TRBD1 (5 bases). V dropped 5 bases and J dropped 5 bases, with 12 bases sitting between them. Germline V gene sequence: CDR1 SQVTM, CDR2 ANQGSEA. The CDR3 is 12 amino acids. The CDR3 region has the DNA TGCAGCGTTTCGACAGCTTTGGAGACCCAGTACTTC. Encoded protein: CSVSTALETQYF.

CDR3 coding DNA: TGCGCCAGCAGCCAAGCCCTGGGGACAGGGTTCGCCAAAAACATTCAGTACTTC. Translation gives CASSQALGTGFAKNIQYF. This chain connects TRBV4-1 to TRBJ2-4; 9 positions agree with TRBD1. With 1 base clipped from V and 1 base from J, the junction kept 8 bases outside the gene matches. CDR3 length: 18 residues. Germline-derived CDR1 and CDR2 are MGHRA and YSYEKL.

The J gene is TRBJ1-1, the V gene TRBV28; D unclear. Trimming pared 6 bases from V and 11 bases from J, leaving 13 bases between. Germline CDR1 is MDHEN and CDR2 is SYDVKM. The CDR3 contains 11 residues. The chain's CDR3 is CASRTRTNAFF. The CDR3 DNA reads as TGTGCCAGCAGGACCAGAACGAATGCTTTCTTT.

DNA for the CDR3: TGTGCCAGCAGCCCCCCCGGGACTCCCTCCTACGAGCAGTACTTC. It yields the protein CASSPPGTPSYEQYF. The chain uses TRBV3-1 (or the pseudogene TRBV3-2) and TRBJ2-7, with D perhaps matching TRBD2 (6 bases). The germline gives CDR1 LGHDT, CDR2 YNNKEL (reference sequence). This CDR3 is built from 15 residues. With 4 bases removed from V and 0 bases from J, the gap between germline ends came to 13 bases.

V is TRBV27 and J is TRBJ1-2; TRBD1 might be the D (5 bases). Germline V gives CDR1 MNHEY, CDR2 SMNVEV (reference sequence). V dropped 2 bases and J dropped 4 bases, with 14 bases sitting between them. The CDR3 has 15 residues. The CDR3 is CASSLAGRVGYGYTF. Here the CDR3 DNA reads TGTGCCAGCAGTTTAGCCGGCAGGGTAGGCTATGGCTACACCTTC.

The chain combines TRBV19 with TRBJ1-3; no clear D gene. The CDR3 has 15 residues. Per the germline V gene, CDR1 is LNHDA and CDR2 is SQIVND (reference sequence). Trimming took off 6 bases at V and 0 bases at J, with 12 bases between the two ends. In DNA form, the CDR3 reads TGTGCCAGTAGGAAACAGCCTACCTCTGGAAACACCATATATTTT. The encoded protein is CASRKQPTSGNTIYF.

The chain uses TRBV7-2 and TRBJ2-2; 9 bases match TRBD2. The germline CDR1 and CDR2 sequences are SGHTA and FQGNSA. The V gene end was trimmed by 5 bases and the J gene end by 2 bases; junction bases not matched to a gene: 9. The CDR3 runs 17 residues. The DNA for the CDR3 is TGTGCCAGCAGCCCCTTTAGTCTAGCGGGAAACACCGGGGAGCTGTTTTTT. This translates into CASSPFSLAGNTGELFF.

This chain connects TRBV10-3 to TRBJ2-7; D might be TRBD1 or TRBD2, each matching 5 bases. The V and J ends lost 8 bases and 1 base respectively, with 15 bases between them. This CDR3 has 14 residues. The V gene's germline CDR1 is ENHRY and CDR2 SYGVKD. The CDR3 loop reads CAIGDSGHSYEQYF. Here the CDR3 DNA reads TGTGCCATCGGCGATTCGGGGCATTCCTACGAGCAGTACTTC.

The CDR3 DNA sequence: TGTGCCAGCAGTGGGGTAGGGGACGAGCAGTACTTC. This translates into CASSGVGDEQYF. V and J are TRBV2 and TRBJ2-7, with TRBD1 as a possible D gene (5 bases). The V gene's germline CDR1 is SNHLY and CDR2 FYNNEI. The CDR3 contains 12 residues. V dropped 4 bases and J dropped 5 bases, with 9 bases sitting between them.

The V and J genes are TRBV4-3 and TRBJ2-7, with D possibly TRBD2 on 6 matching bases. Trimming shortened V by 1 base and J by 2 bases, and 12 bases separated the two germline ends. The CDR3 spans 15 residues. The germline V gene encodes CDR1 LGHNA and CDR2 YSLEER. The CDR3 region is CASSQVPGVTYEQYF. The CDR3 region has the DNA TGCGCCAGCAGCCAAGTACCGGGGGTCACCTACGAGCAGTACTTC.

This clone was recorded only once. This chain connects TRBV7-3 to TRBJ2-1; D perhaps matches TRBD1 (5 bases). The V end lost 5 bases, the J end lost 4 bases, and 15 bases lay between the germline ends. The CDR3 length is 15 residues. Germline-derived CDR1 and CDR2 are SGHTA and FQGTGA. The CDR3 region has the DNA TGTGCCAGCAGCCCCATGGAGACAGCGTACAATGAGCAGTTCTTC. It is translated as CASSPMETAYNEQFF.

The chain uses TRBV4-1 and TRBJ1-5; 11 bases line up with TRBD1. Germline CDR1 reads MGHRA; CDR2 reads YSYEKL. CDR3 length: 14 amino acids. V gave up 2 bases and J gave up 10 bases; unmatched junction bases: 4. The CDR3 DNA reads as TGCGCCAGCAGCCAAAGGGACAGGGGGGGACCCCAGCATTTT. Amino acid sequence: CASSQRDRGGPQHF.

The V and J genes are TRBV18 and TRBJ1-4; no reliable D call. The CDR3 runs to 12 residues. The germline V gene has CDR1 KGHSH and CDR2 LQKENI. Trimming took 3 bases from V and 7 from J, leaving 6 bases between them. CDR3 coding DNA: TGTGCCAGCTCACCGTCGGCTGAAAAACTGTTTTTT. It translates to CASSPSAEKLFF.

The genes are TRBV2 and TRBJ1-5; D unclear. Germline V gives CDR1 SNHLY, CDR2 FYNNEI. Trimming removed 6 bases from V and 1 base from J, with 4 bases in between. The CDR3 length is 12 residues. In DNA, the CDR3 is TGTGCCAGCAGGGGGAGCAATCAGCCCCAGCATTTT. Protein sequence: CASRGSNQPQHF.

The rearrangement joins TRBV4-3 to TRBJ1-1; D possibly corresponds to TRBD1 (5 bases). CDR3 length: 15 residues. Germline V lookup: CDR1 LGHNA, CDR2 YSLEER. Trimming took off 0 bases at V and 7 bases at J, with 15 bases between the two ends. The CDR3 DNA sequence: TGCGCCAGCAGCCAAGAGGTGCCGCTGAGGGGTGAAGCTTTCTTT. Its translation: CASSQEVPLRGEAFF.

The rearrangement uses TRBV19 and TRBJ2-7; D is perhaps TRBD2 (5 bases). Trimming took 10 bases from V and 3 from J, leaving 46 bases between them. Germline V gives CDR1 LNHDA, CDR2 SQIVND (reference sequence). The CDR3 consists of 23 residues. The CDR3 spells CAIKPIDDSHLGGRVPEDYEQYF. CDR3 DNA: TGTGCCATAAAACCCATTGACGACTCTCACCTTGGAGGACGGGTCCCCGAGGACTACGAGCAGTACTTC.

This chain connects TRBV5-1 to TRBJ1-2; D is possibly TRBD1 (5 bases). V dropped 4 bases and J dropped 6 bases, with 19 bases sitting between them. The CDR3 covers 15 residues. Germline V CDR1 and CDR2: SGHRS, YFSETQ. For the CDR3, the DNA is TGCGCCAGCAGCCTTCGTGAAGGGGCCGGAAATGGCTACACCTTC. Residues: CASSLREGAGNGYTF.